This T cell receptor (beta chain) emerged from a study of cytotoxic CD8 clonotypes in ibrutinib-treated CLL (dated by TCRdb to the early 2020s). With respect to the entire study: In this cohort, approximately 15 patients were treatment-naive and roughly 10 were relapsed/refractory, while around 18 had unmutated IGHV. Longitudinal samples were available for about 30% of the 86 trial participants. Every remission and progressive disease sample was obtained while ibrutinib was still being received by the patients. Cryopreserved peripheral blood mononuclear cells were collected at three points: before therapy, at response, and at either sustained remission or disease progression. On average, each sample yielded around 230,000 productive templates and 94,082 productive rearrangements. Partial responses were observed in roughly 25 patients and complete responses in 2; after a median follow-up of roughly 62 months, remission was maintained in approximately 14 patients and progression was observed in some twelve. Response samples were obtained after a median of approximately twelve months of treatment, with a range of about 6 to 36 months.

Overall results and qualifications from the work: Public clonotypes were rare and either contracted or stayed stable during treatment, and the rise in clonality at ibrutinib response reflected the expansion of private clonotypes. Sustained-remission and progressing patients did not have matched sampling times, and lymph node repertoires were not examined. Baseline clonality exceeded that of age-matched healthy donors and correlated strongly with circulating CD8+ T-cell counts. Clonality rose at ibrutinib response, remained stable during sustained remission, and dropped back toward baseline at progression.

In light of the paper, this sample's time point label describes: progressive disease on ibrutinib. For TCR beta library preparation, about 2.1 micrograms of genomic DNA were extracted from the cryopreserved PBMCs. High-throughput TCR beta sequencing was performed on longitudinal blood samples from CLL patients receiving ibrutinib monotherapy. The patients took part in an open-label, single-center phase 2 trial of ibrutinib monotherapy. The goal of deep resolution MiSeq sequencing was a depth between 1 in 1 million and 1 in 200,000 T cells, and coverage averaged 10x per clonotype. TCR beta libraries were generated with the immunoSEQ hsTCRB Kit. On the study's bioinformatics: ImmunoSEQ Data Assistant and ImmunoSEQ Analyzer were used for data analysis, and V, D and J genes were assigned according to IMGT definitions. Clonality, which ranges from 0 to 1, was calculated by subtracting the normalized Shannon entropy of productive rearrangement frequencies from one. Only overrepresented clonotypes making up at least 0.05% of each patient's repertoire were included in the public clonotype analysis. Roughly 13 age-matched healthy donor repertoires from immuneACCESS were used as controls for clonality. TCRdb limited this immuneACCESS table to in-frame rearrangements with V and J called. A share of clones is missing; checked studies link under half to unresolved V genes, and the rest is unexplained. V, J and clone size are taken as reported in that table, and D and trimming were inferred from the DNA itself. Counted in this sample were 250,000 to 350,000 clones; around 76% of them appeared once. Clones ranked in the top ten supply 5.6% of the sample.

A remark on this clone: Its binding antigen is unknown. The sample holds no much larger clone one base away, and base qualities are not on file.

The sequences come from PBMCs, collected at disease progression, from a patient treated with ibrutinib. This TCR was recovered from a human donor with chronic lymphocytic leukemia.

Here is the DNA: TGTGCCAGCAGCGTAAACAGCGGGAGATTCTCAGATACGCAGTATTTT. Translation gives CASSVNSGRFSDTQYF. The sequence joins TRBV9 to TRBJ2-3; 8 bases in between match TRBD2. From the germline V gene, CDR1 is SGDLS and CDR2 is YYNGEE. Its CDR3 holds 16 amino acids, cysteine through phenylalanine. The entry retains the CDR3 DNA only, 48 bases that are in frame from base 1. The germline V and J ends show losses of 1 base and 4 bases respectively, and no gene match explains 8 bases of the junction.